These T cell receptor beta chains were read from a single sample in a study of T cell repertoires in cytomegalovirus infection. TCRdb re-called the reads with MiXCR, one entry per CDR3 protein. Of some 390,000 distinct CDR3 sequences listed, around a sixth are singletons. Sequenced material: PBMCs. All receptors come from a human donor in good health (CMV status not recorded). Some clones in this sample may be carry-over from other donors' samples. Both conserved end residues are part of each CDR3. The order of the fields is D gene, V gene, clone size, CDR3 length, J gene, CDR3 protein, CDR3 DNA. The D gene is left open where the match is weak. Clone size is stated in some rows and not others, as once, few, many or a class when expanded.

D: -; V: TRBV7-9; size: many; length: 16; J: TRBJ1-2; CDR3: CASSLGDPNTNYGYTF; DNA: TGTGCCAGCAGCTTAGGAGATCCTAACACTAACTATGGCTACACCTTC
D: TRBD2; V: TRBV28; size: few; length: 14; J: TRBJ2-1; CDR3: CASSFAGGRNEQFF; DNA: TGTGCCAGCAGTTTCGCGGGGGGGCGAAATGAGCAGTTCTTC
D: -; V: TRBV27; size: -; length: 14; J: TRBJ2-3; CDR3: CASRPNRVSDTQYF; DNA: TGTGCCAGCAGGCCGAACAGGGTTTCAGATACGCAGTATTTT
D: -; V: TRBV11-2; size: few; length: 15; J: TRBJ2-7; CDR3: CASSAAASSSYEQYF; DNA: TGTGCCAGCAGCGCCGCGGCTAGTAGCTCCTACGAGCAGTACTTC
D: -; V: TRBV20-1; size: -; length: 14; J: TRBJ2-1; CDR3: CSAPRRGDYNEQFF; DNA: TGCAGTGCCCCCCGGCGCGGAGACTACAATGAGCAGTTCTTC
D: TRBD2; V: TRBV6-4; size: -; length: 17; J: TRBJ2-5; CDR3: CASTGGGLAGIGETQYF; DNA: TGTGCCAGCACCGGAGGGGGACTAGCGGGAATTGGAGAGACCCAGTACTTC
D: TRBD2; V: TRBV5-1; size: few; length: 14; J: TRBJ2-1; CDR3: CASSLVGGAYEQFF; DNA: TGCGCCAGCAGCTTAGTCGGGGGGGCATATGAGCAGTTCTTC
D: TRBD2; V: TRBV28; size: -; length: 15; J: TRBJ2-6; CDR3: CASSLAGTGANVLTF; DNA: TGTGCCAGCAGCCTAGCGGGGACTGGGGCCAACGTCCTGACTTTC
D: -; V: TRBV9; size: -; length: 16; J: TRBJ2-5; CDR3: CASSVGSGPSQETQYF; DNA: TGTGCCAGCAGCGTAGGAAGCGGGCCCTCTCAAGAGACCCAGTACTTC
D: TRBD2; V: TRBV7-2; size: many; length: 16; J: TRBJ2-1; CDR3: CASSVRTSGSPNEQFF; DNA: TGTGCCAGCAGCGTAAGGACTAGCGGGAGCCCAAATGAGCAGTTCTTC
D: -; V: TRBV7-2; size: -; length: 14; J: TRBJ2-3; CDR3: CASSSKGSTDTQYF; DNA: TGTGCCAGCAGCTCGAAGGGGAGCACAGATACGCAGTATTTT
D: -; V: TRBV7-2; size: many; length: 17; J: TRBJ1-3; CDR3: CASSSTRPRYSGNTIYF; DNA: TGTGCCAGCAGCTCGACCCGCCCACGGTACTCTGGAAACACCATATATTTT
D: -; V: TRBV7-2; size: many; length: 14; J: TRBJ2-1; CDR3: CASSGAARRSEQFF; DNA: TGTGCCAGCAGCGGGGCCGCACGACGGAGTGAGCAGTTCTTC
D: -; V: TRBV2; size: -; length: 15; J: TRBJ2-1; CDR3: CASAGLEGGNNEQFF; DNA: TGTGCCAGCGCGGGGTTGGAGGGTGGTAACAATGAGCAGTTCTTC
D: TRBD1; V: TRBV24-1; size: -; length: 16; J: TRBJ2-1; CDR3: CATSDPGTGGLNEQFF; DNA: TGTGCCACCAGTGACCCTGGGACAGGGGGACTTAATGAGCAGTTCTTC
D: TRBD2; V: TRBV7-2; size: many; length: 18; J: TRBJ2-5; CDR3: CASSLALGVAGDQETQYF; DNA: TGTGCCAGCAGCTTAGCGCTGGGGGTAGCGGGGGATCAAGAGACCCAGTACTTC
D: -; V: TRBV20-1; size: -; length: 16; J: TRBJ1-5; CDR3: CSARDKGPGSNQPQHF; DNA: TGCAGTGCTAGAGATAAGGGGCCAGGCAGCAATCAGCCCCAGCATTTT
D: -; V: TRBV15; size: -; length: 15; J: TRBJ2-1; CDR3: CATSRDFYWSNEQFF; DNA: TGTGCCACCAGCAGAGATTTTTACTGGTCCAATGAGCAGTTCTTC
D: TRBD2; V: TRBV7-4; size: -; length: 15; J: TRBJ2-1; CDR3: CASSPGLAGRGEQFF; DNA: TGTGCCAGCAGCCCTGGACTAGCGGGACGAGGGGAGCAGTTCTTC
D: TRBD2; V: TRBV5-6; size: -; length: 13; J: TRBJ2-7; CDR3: CASSSGRAYEQYF; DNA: TGTGCCAGCAGCTCGGGGAGGGCTTACGAGCAGTACTTC
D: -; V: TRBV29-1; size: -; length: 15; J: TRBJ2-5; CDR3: CSANPVGSFQETQYF; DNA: TGCAGCGCCAATCCAGTGGGCTCCTTCCAAGAGACCCAGTACTTC
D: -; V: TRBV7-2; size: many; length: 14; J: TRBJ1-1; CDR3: CASSLAYVEAEAFF; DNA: TGTGCCAGCAGCTTAGCGTATGTAGAGGCTGAAGCTTTCTTT
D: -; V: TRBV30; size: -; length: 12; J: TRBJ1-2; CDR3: CAWTGASYGYTF; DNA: TGTGCCTGGACAGGGGCAAGCTATGGCTACACCTTC
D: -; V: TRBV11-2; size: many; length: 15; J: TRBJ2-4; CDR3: CASSLDRNSAGIQYF; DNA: TGTGCCAGCAGCTTAGATCGGAATAGCGCGGGCATTCAGTACTTC
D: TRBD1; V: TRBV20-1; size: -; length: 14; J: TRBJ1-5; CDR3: CSASDRERNQPQHF; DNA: TGCAGTGCTTCCGACAGGGAGCGCAATCAGCCCCAGCATTTT
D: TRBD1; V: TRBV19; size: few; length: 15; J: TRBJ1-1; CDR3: CASSIRDRGRTEAFF; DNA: TGTGCCAGTAGTATCCGGGACAGGGGACGGACTGAAGCTTTCTTT
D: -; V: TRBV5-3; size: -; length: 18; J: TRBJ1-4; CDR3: CARSRTSGIGAPNLGVNF; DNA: TGTGCCAGAAGCCGGACCAGCGGAATTGGGGCCCCTAATCTGGGGGTCAATTTT
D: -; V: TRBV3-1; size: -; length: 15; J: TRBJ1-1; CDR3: CASSPTGGTNTEAFF; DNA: TGTGCCAGCAGCCCAACCGGGGGGACGAACACTGAAGCTTTCTTT
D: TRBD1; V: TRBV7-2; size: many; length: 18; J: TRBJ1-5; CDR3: CASSYRTGGRGSNQPQHF; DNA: TGTGCCAGCAGCTATAGGACAGGGGGCAGGGGGAGCAATCAGCCCCAGCATTTT
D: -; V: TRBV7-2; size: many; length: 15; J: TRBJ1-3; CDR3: CASSLEDTAGNTIYF; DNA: TGTGCCAGCAGCTTAGAGGACACCGCTGGAAACACCATATATTTT
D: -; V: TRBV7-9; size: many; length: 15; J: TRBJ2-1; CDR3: CASSFDRDSYNEQFF; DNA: TGTGCCAGCAGCTTCGACCGGGACTCCTACAATGAGCAGTTCTTC
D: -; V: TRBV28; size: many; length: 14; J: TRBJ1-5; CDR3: CASSELGADQPQHF; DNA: TGTGCCAGCAGTGAACTTGGGGCAGATCAGCCCCAGCATTTT
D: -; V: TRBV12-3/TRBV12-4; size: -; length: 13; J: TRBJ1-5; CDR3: CASSLNRPGPQHF; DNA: TGTGCCAGCAGTTTAAACCGCCCGGGACCCCAGCATTTT
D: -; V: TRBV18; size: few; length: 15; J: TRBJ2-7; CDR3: CASSPPNIHSYEQYF; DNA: TGTGCCAGCTCACCACCAAACATCCACTCCTACGAGCAGTACTTC
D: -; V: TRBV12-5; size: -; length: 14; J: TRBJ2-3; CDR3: CASGLVLGLDTQYF; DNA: TGTGCTAGTGGTTTGGTACTTGGGTTGGATACGCAGTATTTT
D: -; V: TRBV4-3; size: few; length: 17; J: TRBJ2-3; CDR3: CASSQVPAGGTGDTQYF; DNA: TGCGCCAGCAGCCAAGTCCCGGCAGGGGGGACGGGAGATACGCAGTATTTT
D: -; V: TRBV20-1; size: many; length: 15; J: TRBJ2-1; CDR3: CSAPPHRVKYNEQFF; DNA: TGCAGTGCCCCCCCACACAGGGTCAAATACAATGAGCAGTTCTTC
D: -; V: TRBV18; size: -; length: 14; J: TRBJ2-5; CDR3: CASSPPAGVESQYF; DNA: TGTGCCAGCTCACCACCTGCAGGGGTTGAGAGCCAGTACTTC
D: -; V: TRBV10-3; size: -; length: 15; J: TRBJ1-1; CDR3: CAISPEGTRSTEAFF; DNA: TGTGCCATCAGCCCCGAGGGGACTAGGAGCACTGAAGCTTTCTTT
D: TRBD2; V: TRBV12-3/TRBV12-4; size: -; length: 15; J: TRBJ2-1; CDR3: CASTSRLAGVNEQFF; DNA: TGTGCCAGCACCTCTAGACTAGCGGGAGTGAATGAGCAGTTCTTC
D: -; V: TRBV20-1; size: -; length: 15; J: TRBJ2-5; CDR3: CSARDVGVLQETQYF; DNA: TGCAGTGCTAGAGATGTTGGTGTACTCCAAGAGACCCAGTACTTC
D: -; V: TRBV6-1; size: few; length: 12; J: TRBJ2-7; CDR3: CASSRHSYEQYF; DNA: TGTGCCAGCAGCCGCCATTCCTACGAGCAGTACTTC
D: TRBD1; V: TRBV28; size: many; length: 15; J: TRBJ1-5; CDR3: CASSSTGEGNQPQHF; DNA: TGTGCCAGCAGTTCGACAGGGGAGGGCAATCAGCCCCAGCATTTT
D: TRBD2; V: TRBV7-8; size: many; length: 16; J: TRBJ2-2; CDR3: CASSLRTSTNTGELFF; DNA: TGTGCCAGCAGCTTACGGACTAGCACGAACACCGGGGAGCTGTTTTTT
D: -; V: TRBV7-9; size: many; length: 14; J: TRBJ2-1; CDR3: CASSLVQGSNEQFF; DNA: TGTGCCAGCAGCTTAGTCCAGGGAAGTAATGAGCAGTTCTTC
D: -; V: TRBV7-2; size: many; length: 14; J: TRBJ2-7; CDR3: CASSFGPESYEQYF; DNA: TGTGCCAGCAGCTTTGGGCCGGAGTCCTACGAGCAGTACTTC
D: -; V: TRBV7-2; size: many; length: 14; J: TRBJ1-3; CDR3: CASSLWGSGNTIYF; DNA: TGTGCCAGCAGTCTGTGGGGTTCTGGAAACACCATATATTTT